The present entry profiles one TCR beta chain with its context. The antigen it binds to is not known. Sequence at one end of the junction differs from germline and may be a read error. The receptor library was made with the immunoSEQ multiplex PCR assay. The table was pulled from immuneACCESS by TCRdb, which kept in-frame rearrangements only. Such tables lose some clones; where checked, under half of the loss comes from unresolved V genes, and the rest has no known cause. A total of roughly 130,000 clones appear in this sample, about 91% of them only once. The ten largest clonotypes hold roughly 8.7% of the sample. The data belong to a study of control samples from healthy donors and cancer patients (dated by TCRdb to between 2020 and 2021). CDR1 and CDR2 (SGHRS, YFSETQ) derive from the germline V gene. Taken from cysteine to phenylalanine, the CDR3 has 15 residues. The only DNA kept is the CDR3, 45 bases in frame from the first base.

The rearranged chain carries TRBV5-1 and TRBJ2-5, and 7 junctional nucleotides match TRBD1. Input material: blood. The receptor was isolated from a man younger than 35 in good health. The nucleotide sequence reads TGCGCCAGCAGCCTCCGCTGGGACAGCCAAGGGACCCAGTACTTC. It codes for CASSLRWDSQGTQYF.